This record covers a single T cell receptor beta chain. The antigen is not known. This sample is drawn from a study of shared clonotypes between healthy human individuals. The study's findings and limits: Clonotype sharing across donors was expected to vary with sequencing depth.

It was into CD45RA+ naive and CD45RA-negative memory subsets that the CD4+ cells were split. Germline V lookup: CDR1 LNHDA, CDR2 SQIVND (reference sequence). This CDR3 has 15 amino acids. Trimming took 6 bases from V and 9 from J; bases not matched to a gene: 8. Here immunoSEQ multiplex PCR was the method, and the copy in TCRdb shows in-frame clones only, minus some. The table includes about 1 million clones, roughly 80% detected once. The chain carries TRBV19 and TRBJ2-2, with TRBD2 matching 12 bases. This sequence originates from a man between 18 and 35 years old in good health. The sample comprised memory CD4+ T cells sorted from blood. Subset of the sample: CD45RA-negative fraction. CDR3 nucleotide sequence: TGTGCCAGTAGGATAACTAGCGGGAGGTTGAGGGAGCTGTTTTTT. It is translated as CASRITSGRLRELFF.